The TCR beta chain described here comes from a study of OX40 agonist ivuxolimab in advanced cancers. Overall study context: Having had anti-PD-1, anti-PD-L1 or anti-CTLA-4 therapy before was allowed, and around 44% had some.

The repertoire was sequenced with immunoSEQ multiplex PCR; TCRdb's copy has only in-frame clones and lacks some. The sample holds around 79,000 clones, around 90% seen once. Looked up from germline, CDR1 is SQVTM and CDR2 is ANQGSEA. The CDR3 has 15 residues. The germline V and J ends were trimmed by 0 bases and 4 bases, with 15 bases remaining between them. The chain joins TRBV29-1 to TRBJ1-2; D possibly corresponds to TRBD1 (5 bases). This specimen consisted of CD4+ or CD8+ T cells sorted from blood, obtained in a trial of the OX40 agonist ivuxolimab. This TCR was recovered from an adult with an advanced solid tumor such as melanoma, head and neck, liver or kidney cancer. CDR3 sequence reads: CSVEDLLGQGYGYTF. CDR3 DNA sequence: TGCAGCGTTGAAGATCTTCTGGGCCAGGGCTATGGCTACACCTTC.